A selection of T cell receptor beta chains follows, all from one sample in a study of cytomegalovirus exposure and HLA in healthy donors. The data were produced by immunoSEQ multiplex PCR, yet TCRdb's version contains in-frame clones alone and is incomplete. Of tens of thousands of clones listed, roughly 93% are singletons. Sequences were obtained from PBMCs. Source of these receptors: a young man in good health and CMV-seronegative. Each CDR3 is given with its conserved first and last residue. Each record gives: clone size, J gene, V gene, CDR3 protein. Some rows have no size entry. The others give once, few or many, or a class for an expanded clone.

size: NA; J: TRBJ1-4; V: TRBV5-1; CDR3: CASRDTATNEKLFF
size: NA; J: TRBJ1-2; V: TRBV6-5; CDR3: CASSYSRGGYTF
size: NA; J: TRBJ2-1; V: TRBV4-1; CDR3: CASRDPARTRGEKFF
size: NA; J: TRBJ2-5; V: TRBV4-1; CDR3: CASSPQGTALQETQYF
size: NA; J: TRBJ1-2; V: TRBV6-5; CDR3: CASSGRQGHDGYTF
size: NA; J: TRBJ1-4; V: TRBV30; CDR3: CAWSIGPGHQGEKLFF
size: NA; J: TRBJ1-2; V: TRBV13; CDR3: CASHSAGQTYGYTF
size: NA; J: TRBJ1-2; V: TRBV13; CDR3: CASSSGGHSVNYGYTF
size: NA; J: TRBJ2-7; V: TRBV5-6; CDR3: CASSSGYSGEQYF
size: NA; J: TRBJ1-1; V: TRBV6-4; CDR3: CASSDRSGQGNTEAFF
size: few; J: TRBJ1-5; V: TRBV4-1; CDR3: CASSQYLSASNQPQHF
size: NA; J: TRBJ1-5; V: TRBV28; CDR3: CASSLGAAGQPQHF
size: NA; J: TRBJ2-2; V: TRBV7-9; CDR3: CASTPGSANTGELFF
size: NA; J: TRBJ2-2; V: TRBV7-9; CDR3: CASSLGYGHPNTGELFF
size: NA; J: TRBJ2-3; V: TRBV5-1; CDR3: CASRNRGDTQYF
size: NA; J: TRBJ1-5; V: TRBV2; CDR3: CASSDLALENQPQHF
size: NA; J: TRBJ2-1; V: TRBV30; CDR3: CAWGQGSHNEQFF
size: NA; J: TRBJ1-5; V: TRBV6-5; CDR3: CASSGQPYQPQHF
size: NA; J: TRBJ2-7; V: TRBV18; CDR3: CASSPSGTSALYEQYF
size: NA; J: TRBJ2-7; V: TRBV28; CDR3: CASSLRDMGQGNEQYF
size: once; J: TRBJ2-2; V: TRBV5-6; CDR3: CASSLLRASSGELFF
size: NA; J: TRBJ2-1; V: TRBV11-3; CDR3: CASSLAGGSYNEQFF
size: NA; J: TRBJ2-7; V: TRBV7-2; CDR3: CASSTTPYSHLSSYEQYF
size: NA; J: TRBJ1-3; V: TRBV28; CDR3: CASSLTGGPSGNTIYF
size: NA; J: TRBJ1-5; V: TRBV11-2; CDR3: CASSRGGYQPQHF
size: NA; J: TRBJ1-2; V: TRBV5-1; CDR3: CASSKRTGETNYGYTF
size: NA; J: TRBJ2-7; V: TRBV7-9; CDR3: CASSRGQAYEQYF
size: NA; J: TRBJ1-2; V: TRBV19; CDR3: CASSTRRTGDNYGYTF
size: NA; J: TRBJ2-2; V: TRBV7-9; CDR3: CASSPRGANTGELFF
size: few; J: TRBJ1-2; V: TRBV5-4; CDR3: CASSLSGQPVYGYTF
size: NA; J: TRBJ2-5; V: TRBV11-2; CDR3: CASSLVAGTGETQYF
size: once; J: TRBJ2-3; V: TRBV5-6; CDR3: CASSLLRGTDTQYF
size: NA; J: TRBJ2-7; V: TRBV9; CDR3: CASSVRDSTYEQYF
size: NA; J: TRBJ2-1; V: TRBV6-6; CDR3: CASRDSGTGGLDEQFF
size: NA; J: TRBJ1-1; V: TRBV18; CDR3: CASSPSQMNTEAFF
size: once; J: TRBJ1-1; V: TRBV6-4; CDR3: CASRSLTQGNTEAFF
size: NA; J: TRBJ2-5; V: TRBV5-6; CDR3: CASSLPTGGEAQYF
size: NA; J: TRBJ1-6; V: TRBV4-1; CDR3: CASSQDDRQGSSPLHF
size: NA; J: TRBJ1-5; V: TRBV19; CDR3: CASTRGAGQPQHF
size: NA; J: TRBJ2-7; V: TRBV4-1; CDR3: CASSQALTGASSYEQYF
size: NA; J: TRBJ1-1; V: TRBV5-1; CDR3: CASSTRLRTGPRVNTEAFF
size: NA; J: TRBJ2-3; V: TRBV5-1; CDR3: CASSLPGQGTDTQYF
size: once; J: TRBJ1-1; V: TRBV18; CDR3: CASSPRRGGTNTEAFF
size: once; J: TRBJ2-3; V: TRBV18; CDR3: CASSPSTTSGTDTQYF
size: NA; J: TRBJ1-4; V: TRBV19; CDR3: CASSNQGVKEKLFF
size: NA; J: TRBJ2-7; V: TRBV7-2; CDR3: CASSATWDGQFQSYEQYF
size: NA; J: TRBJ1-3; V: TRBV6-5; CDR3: CASSRQGSSGNTIYF
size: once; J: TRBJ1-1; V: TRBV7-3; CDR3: CASSSGQLNTEAFF
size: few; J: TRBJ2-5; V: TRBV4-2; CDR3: CASSQDFSGGAETQYF
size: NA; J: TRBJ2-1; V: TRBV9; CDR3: CASSPRTSGGLNEQFF
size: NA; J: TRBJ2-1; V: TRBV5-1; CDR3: CASSYLGGTTYNEQFF
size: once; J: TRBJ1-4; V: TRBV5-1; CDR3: CASSSGDTIEKLFF
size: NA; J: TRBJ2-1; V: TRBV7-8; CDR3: CASSDSGGPSYNEQFF
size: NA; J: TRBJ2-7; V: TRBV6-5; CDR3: CASSPGNEQYF
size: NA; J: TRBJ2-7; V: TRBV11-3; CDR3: CASSPGGTSSYEQYF
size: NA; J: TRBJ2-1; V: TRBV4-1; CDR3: CASSQDRTNEQFF
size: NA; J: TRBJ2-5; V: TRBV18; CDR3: CASSPVNSEETQYF
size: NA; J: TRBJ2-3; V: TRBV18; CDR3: CASSPIQGLGDTQYF
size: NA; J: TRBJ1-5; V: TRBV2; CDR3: CASSGDRGNQPQHF
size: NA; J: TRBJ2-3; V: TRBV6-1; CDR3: CASSSRDRGTDTQYF